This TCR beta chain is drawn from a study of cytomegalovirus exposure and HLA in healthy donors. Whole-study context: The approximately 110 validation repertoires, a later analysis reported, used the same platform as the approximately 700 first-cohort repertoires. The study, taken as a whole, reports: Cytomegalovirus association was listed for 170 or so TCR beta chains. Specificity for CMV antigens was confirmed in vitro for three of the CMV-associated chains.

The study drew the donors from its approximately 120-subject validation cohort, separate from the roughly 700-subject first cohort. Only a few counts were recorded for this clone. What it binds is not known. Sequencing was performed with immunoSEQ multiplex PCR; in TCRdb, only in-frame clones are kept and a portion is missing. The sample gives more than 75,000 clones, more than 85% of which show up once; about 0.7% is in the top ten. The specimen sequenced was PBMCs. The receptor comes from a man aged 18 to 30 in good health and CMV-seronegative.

In DNA form, the CDR3 reads TGCAGCGTCGAGCGGTCCCTGAACACTGAAGCTTTCTTT. Its protein product is CSVERSLNTEAFF. This sequence joins TRBV29-1 and TRBJ1-1; D unclear. This CDR3 spans 13 amino acids. The V gene lost 6 bases and the J gene lost 0 bases, with 11 bases spanning the gap. Germline-derived CDR1 and CDR2 are SQVTM and ANQGSEA.